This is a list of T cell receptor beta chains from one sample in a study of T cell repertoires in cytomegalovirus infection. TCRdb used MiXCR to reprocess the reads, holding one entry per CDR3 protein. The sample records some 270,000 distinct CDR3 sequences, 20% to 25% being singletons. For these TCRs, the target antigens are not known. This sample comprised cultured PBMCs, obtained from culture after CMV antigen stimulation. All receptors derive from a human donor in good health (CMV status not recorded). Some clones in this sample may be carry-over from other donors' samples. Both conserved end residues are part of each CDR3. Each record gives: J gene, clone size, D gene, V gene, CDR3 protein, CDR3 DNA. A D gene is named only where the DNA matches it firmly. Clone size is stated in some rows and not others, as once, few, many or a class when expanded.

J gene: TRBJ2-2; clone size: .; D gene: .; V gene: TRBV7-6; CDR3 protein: CASSLPGGELFF; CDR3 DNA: TGTGCCAGCAGCTTACCCGGCGGGGAGCTGTTTTTT
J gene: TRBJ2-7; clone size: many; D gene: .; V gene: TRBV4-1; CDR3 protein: CASSRPGQTYEQYF; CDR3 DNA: TGCGCCAGCAGCCGGCCGGGACAAACCTACGAGCAGTACTTC
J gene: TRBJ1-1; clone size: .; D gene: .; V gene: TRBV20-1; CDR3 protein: CSARDLWRHLNTEAFF; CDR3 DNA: TGCAGTGCTAGAGATTTGTGGAGACACCTGAACACTGAAGCTTTCTTT
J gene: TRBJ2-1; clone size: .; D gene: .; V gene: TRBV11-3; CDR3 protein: CASSFTGHLLNEQFF; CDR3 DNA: TGTGCCAGCAGCTTCACGGGGCACCTCCTCAATGAGCAGTTCTTC
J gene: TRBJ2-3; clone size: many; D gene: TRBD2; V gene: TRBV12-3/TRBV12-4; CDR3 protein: CASSLFGTKKRETDTQYF; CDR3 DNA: TGTGCCAGCAGTTTGTTCGGCACTAAGAAGCGGGAGACAGATACGCAGTATTTT
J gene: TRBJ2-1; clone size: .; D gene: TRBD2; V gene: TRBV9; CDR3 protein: CASSVASGMWNEQFF; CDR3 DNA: TGTGCCAGCAGCGTCGCTAGCGGGATGTGGAATGAGCAGTTCTTC
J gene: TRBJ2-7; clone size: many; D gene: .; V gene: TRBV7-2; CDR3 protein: CASSRASGSLYEQYF; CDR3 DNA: TGTGCCAGCAGTCGCGCCAGCGGGTCCCTGTACGAGCAGTACTTC
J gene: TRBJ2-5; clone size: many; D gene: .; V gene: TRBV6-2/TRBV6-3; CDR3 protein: CASSYPGHTLGDQETQYF; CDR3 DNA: TGTGCCAGCAGTTACCCGGGACACACCCTGGGGGACCAAGAGACCCAGTACTTC
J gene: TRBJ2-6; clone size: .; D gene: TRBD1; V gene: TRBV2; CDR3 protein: CASRGKVGTGGWSAPGANVLTF; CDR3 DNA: TGTGCCAGCAGAGGAAAAGTGGGTACAGGGGGCTGGTCGGCCCCTGGGGCCAACGTCCTGACTTTC
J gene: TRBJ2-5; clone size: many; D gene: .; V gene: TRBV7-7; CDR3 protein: CASSPGTYQETQYF; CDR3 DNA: TGTGCCAGCAGTCCCGGGACTTACCAAGAGACCCAGTACTTC
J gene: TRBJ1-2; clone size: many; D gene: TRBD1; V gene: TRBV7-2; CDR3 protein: CASSLAGQYYGYTF; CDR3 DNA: TGTGCCAGCAGCTTAGCGGGACAGTACTATGGCTACACCTTC
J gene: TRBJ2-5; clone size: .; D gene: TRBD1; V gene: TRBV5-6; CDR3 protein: CASGTEETQYF; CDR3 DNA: TGTGCCAGCGGGACAGAAGAGACCCAGTACTTC
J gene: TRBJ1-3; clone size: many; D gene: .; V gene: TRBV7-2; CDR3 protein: CASSPRYGGNTIYF; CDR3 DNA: TGTGCCAGCAGCCCTCGGTATGGTGGAAACACCATATATTTT
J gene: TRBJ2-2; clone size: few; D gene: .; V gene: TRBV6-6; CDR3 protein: CASSRAVDLQTGELFF; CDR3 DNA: TGTGCCAGCAGCCGCGCCGTAGACCTCCAGACCGGGGAGCTGTTTTTT
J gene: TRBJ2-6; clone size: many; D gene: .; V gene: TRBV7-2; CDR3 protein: CASSLGYRSSGANVLTF; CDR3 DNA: TGTGCCAGCAGCTTAGGATATCGGAGCTCTGGGGCCAACGTCCTGACTTTC
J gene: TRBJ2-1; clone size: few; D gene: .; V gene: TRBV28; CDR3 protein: CASSLDGGYEQFF; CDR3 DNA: TGTGCCAGCAGTTTGGATGGGGGTTATGAGCAGTTCTTC
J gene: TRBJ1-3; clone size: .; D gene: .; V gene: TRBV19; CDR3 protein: CASKIGGFVGNTIYF; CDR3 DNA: TGTGCCAGTAAAATTGGGGGCTTCGTTGGAAACACCATATATTTT
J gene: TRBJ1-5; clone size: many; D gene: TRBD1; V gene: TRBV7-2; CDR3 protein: CASSLGPPGQYSNQPQHF; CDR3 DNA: TGTGCCAGCAGCTTGGGGCCTCCGGGACAGTATAGCAATCAGCCCCAGCATTTT
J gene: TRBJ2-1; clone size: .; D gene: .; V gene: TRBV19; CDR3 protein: CASDQAPRNEQFF; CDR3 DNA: TGTGCCAGCGACCAGGCCCCTCGGAATGAGCAGTTCTTC
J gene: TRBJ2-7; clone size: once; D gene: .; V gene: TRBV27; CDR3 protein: CASKTLTTSSYEQYF; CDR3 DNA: TGTGCCAGCAAGACCCTAACGACCAGCTCCTACGAGCAGTACTTC
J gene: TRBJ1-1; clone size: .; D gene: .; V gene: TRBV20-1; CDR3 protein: CSARARTTTEAFF; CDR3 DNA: TGCAGTGCTAGAGCCCGGACAACCACTGAAGCTTTCTTT
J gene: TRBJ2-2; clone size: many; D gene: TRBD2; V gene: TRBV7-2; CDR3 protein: CATSTKASGAANTGELFF; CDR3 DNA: TGTGCCACCTCAACCAAGGCTAGCGGGGCCGCGAACACCGGGGAGCTGTTTTTT
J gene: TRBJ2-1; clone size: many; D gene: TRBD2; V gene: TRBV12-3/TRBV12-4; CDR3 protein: CASSRLAGGPSNEQFF; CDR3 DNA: TGTGCCAGCAGCCGACTAGCGGGAGGGCCGAGTAATGAGCAGTTCTTC
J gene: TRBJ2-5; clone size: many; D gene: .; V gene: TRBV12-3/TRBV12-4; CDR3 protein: CASSLIRETQYF; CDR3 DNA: TGTGCCAGCAGTCTAATCAGAGAGACCCAGTACTTC
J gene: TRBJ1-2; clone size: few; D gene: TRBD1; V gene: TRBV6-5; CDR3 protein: CASSPSRTGLRGYTF; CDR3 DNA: TGTGCCAGCAGTCCCTCCCGGACAGGCTTACGTGGCTACACCTTC
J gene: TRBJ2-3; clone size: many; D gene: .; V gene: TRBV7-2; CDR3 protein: CASSLTLSTDTQYF; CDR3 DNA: TGTGCCAGCAGCTTGACTCTTAGCACAGATACGCAGTATTTT
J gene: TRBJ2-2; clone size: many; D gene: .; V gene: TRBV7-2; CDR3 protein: CASSLGRTNTGELFF; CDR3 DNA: TGTGCCAGCAGCTTGGGTAGAACGAACACCGGGGAGCTGTTTTTT
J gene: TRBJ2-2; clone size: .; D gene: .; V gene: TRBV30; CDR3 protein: CAWSDPGELFF; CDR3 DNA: TGTGCCTGGAGTGATCCCGGGGAGCTGTTTTTT
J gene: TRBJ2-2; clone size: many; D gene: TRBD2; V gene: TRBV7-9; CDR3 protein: CASSLAELAENTGELFF; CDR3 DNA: TGTGCCAGCAGCTTAGCTGAGCTAGCGGAGAACACCGGGGAGCTGTTTTTT
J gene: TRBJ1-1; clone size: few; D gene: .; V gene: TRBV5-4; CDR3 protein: CASSLDGVETEAFF; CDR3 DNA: TGTGCCAGCAGCTTGGATGGGGTCGAAACTGAAGCTTTCTTT
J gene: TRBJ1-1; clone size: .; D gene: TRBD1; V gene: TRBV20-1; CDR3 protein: CSARRDSMNTEAFF; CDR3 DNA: TGCAGTGCTAGGAGGGACAGCATGAACACTGAAGCTTTCTTT
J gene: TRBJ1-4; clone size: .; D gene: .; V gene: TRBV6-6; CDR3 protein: CASSYDGQSMANEKLFF; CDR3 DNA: TGTGCCAGCAGTTACGACGGACAGAGTATGGCTAATGAAAAACTGTTTTTT
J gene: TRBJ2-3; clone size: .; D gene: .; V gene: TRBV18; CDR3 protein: CASSPLQSADTQYF; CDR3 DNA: TGTGCCAGCTCACCACTACAGAGCGCAGATACGCAGTATTTT
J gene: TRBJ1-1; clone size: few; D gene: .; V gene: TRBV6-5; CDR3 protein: CASSGAREGTEAFF; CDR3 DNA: TGTGCCAGCAGTGGGGCTCGGGAGGGGACTGAAGCTTTCTTT
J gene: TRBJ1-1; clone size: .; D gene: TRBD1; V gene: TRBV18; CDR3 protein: CASSPDRVGPEAFF; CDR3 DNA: TGTGCCAGCTCACCGGACAGGGTGGGCCCTGAAGCTTTCTTT
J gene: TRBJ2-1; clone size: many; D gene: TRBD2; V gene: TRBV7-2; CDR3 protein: CASSLGLANNEQFF; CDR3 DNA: TGTGCCAGCAGCTTAGGACTAGCGAACAATGAGCAGTTCTTC
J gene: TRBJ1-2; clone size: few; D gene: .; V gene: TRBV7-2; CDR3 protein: CASSPQGNHGYTF; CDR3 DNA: TGTGCCAGCAGCCCCCAGGGGAACCATGGCTACACCTTC
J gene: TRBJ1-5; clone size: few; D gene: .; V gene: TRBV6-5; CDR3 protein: CASSQQGLSQPQHF; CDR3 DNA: TGTGCCAGCAGTCAACAGGGATTGAGTCAGCCCCAGCATTTT
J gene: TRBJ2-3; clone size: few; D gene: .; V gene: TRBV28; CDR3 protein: CASSLGPWGTESTDTQYF; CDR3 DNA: TGTGCCAGCAGTTTAGGGCCGTGGGGGACGGAGAGCACAGATACGCAGTATTTT
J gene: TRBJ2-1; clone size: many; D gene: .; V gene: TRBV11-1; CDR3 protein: CASRPARRSGNEQFF; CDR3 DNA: TGTGCCAGCAGACCCGCCCGCCGGTCCGGCAATGAGCAGTTCTTC
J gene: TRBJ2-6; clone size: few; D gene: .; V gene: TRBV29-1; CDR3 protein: CSVDRPSGSGANVLTF; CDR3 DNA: TGCAGCGTTGACAGGCCAAGCGGCTCTGGGGCCAACGTCCTGACTTTC
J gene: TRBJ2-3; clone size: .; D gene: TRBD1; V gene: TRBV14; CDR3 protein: CASSQDRGRIPTDTQYF; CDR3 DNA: TGTGCCAGCAGCCAGGACAGGGGGCGGATACCCACAGATACGCAGTATTTT
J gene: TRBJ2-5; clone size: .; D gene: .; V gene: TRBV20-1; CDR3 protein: CSAGETQYF; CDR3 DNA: TGCAGTGCAGGAGAGACCCAGTACTTC
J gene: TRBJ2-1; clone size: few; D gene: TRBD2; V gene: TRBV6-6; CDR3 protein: CASSRRETRNEQFF; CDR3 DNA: TGTGCCAGCAGTCGGCGGGAGACGAGAAATGAGCAGTTCTTC
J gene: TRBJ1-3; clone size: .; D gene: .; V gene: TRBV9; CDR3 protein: CASSVATRAGNTIYF; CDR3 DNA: TGTGCCAGCAGCGTAGCTACCAGGGCCGGAAACACCATATATTTT
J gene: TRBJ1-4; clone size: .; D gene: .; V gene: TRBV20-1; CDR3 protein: CSARGTPVVGEKLFF; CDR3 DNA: TGCAGTGCTAGGGGGACTCCGGTTGTAGGAGAAAAACTGTTTTTT
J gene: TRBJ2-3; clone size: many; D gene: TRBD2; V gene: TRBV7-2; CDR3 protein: CASSFRTSGFTDTQYF; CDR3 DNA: TGTGCCAGCAGCTTCAGGACTAGCGGCTTCACAGATACGCAGTATTTT
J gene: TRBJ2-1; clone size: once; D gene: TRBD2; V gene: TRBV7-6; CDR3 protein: CASSSGLAGGYNEHFF; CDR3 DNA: TGTGCCAGCAGCTCTGGACTAGCGGGAGGCTACAATGAGCATTTCTTC
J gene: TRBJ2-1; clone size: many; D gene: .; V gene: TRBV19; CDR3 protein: CASSIEGGPNEQFF; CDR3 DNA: TGTGCCAGTAGTATAGAGGGCGGACCCAATGAGCAGTTCTTC
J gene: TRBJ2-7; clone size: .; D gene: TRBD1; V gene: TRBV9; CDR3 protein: CASSVLGQGAEQYF; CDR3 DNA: TGTGCCAGCAGCGTTCTGGGACAGGGGGCCGAGCAGTACTTC
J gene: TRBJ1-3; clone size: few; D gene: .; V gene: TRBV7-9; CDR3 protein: CASSPGTYSGNTIYF; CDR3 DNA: TGTGCCAGCAGCCCCGGGACCTACTCTGGAAACACCATATATTTT
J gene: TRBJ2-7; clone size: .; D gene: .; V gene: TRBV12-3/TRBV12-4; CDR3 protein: CASSFGRPNELHYEQYF; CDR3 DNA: TGTGCCAGCAGTTTCGGGCGGCCTAACGAGCTTCACTACGAGCAGTACTTC
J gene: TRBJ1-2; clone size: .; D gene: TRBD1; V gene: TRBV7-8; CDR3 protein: CASSFGDGRRQGLASNYGYTF; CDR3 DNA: TGTGCCAGCAGCTTCGGCGATGGACGAAGACAGGGACTAGCATCTAACTATGGCTACACCTTC
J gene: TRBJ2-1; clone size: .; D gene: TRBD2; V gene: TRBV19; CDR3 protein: CASVAGVGNEQFF; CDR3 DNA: TGTGCCAGTGTAGCGGGAGTGGGTAATGAGCAGTTCTTC
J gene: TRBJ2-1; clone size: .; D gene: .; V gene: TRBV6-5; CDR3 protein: CASSQTEGSSYNEQFF; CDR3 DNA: TGTGCCAGCAGTCAGACCGAGGGAAGCTCCTACAATGAGCAGTTCTTC
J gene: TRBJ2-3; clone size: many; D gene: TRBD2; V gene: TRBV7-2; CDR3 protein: CASSSRLAGDRTDTQYF; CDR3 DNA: TGTGCCAGCAGCTCCCGACTAGCGGGAGACCGCACAGATACGCAGTATTTT
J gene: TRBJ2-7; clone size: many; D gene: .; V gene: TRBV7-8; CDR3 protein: CASSLVISPTYEQYF; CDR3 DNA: TGTGCCAGCAGCTTAGTAATCAGCCCAACCTACGAGCAGTACTTC